The 24 T cell receptor beta chains below come from one sample, sequenced in a study of metastatic and nonmetastatic thyroid tumors. Ahead of thyroid surgery, no patient had received treatment of any kind. TCRdb re-processed the PCR reads through MiXCR. The sample has about 16,000 clones; approximately 20% are singletons. Sequencing was carried out using adjacent normal tissue. These receptors all come from a female donor with papillary thyroid cancer or a benign thyroid nodule (not recorded which). Some clones in this sample may be carry-over from other donors' samples.

Turning to this clone: Mismatch with germline at one junction end may stem from a read error. The chain couples TRBV11-1 to TRBJ2-1, with 10 bases fitting TRBD2. Germline V gives CDR1 SGHAT, CDR2 FQDESV (reference sequence). The CDR3 has 15 amino acids. Here the CDR3 reads CASSSGTSAYNDQFF. The CDR3 DNA follows: TGTGCCAGCAGCTCCGGGACTAGCGCCTACAATGATCAGTTCTTC.

This clone is classed as medium-sized. The V call is TRBV28, the J call TRBJ2-2, with D hard to call. The ends were cut back, 6 bases at V and 4 bases at J, with 3 bases in the middle. Germline V gene lookup returns CDR1 MDHEN and CDR2 SYDVKM. CDR3 length: 11 amino acids. In DNA, the CDR3 is TGTGCCAGCAGGGCCACCGGGGAGCTGTTTTTT. Amino acid sequence: CASRATGELFF.

This clone rates as medium-sized. This sequence joins TRBV27 and TRBJ2-3, with 8 bases lining up with TRBD2. The V segment lost 7 bases and the J segment 1 base; nucleotides outside the gene matches: 7. Germline V gene data show CDR1 as MNHEY and CDR2 as SMNVEV (reference sequence). This CDR3 region has 15 residues. CDR3 region: CASTLAGSGTDTQYF. Written as DNA, the CDR3 is TGTGCCAGCACCTTAGCGGGGTCTGGCACAGATACGCAGTATTTT.

The V and J genes are TRBV4-2 and TRBJ2-3; 12 bases fit TRBD2. The V gene's germline CDR1 is LGHNA and CDR2 YNFKEQ. V trimming: 5 bases; J trimming: 4 bases; junction bases outside the gene matches: 7. The CDR3 runs to 16 residues. DNA of the CDR3: TGTGCCAGCAGCAGAACTAGCGGGAGGTTATCAGATACGCAGTATTTT. The encoded protein is CASSRTSGRLSDTQYF.

The chain joins TRBV4-1 to TRBJ1-2; D not certain. This CDR3 contains 15 residues. With 1 base removed from V and 12 bases from J, the gap between germline ends came to 21 bases. From germline, CDR1 is MGHRA and CDR2 YSYEKL. CDR3 DNA sequence: TGCGCCAGCAGCCAAGTAGGTCAGGCCCGGAGAGGCCACACCTTC. This encodes CASSQVGQARRGHTF.

This clone is termed medium-sized (0.01 to 0.1%). The V and J genes are TRBV27 and TRBJ2-2; 8 bases match TRBD2. Per germline, CDR1 MNHEY and CDR2 SMNVEV (reference sequence). J gave up 7 bases and V 6 bases, and 10 bases lay outside the gene matches. The CDR3 has 15 amino acids. CDR3 amino acids: CASRATSGTVGELFF. The CDR3 bases are TGTGCCAGCAGGGCTACTAGCGGTACGGTCGGGGAGCTGTTTTTT.

This clone rates as medium-sized. The chain employs TRBV28 and TRBJ2-3, with unresolved D. Germline loops: CDR1 MDHEN, CDR2 SYDVKM. Trimming removed 4 bases from V and 0 bases from J, with 17 bases in between. The CDR3 covers 17 residues. CDR3 loop: CASSYIGSSLSTDTQYF. Here the CDR3 DNA reads TGTGCCAGCAGTTATATTGGGTCTTCCCTTAGCACAGATACGCAGTATTTT.

This clone is medium-sized (0.01 to 0.1%) in the sample. The gene calls are TRBV6-5 and TRBJ1-2; D is ambiguous. From germline, CDR1 is MNHEY and CDR2 SVGAGI. This CDR3 comprises 14 residues. The V and J ends lost 2 bases and 4 bases respectively, with 11 bases between them. The CDR3 protein is CASSYTAGGYGYTF. CDR3 nucleotide sequence: TGTGCCAGCAGTTACACAGCGGGAGGCTATGGCTACACCTTC.

This rearrangement joins TRBV6-1 to TRBJ2-7; D remains ambiguous. CDR1 and CDR2 (germline): MNHNS, SASEGT. The CDR3 has 16 residues. Trimming left V 6 bases short and J 2 bases short, with 20 bases between. CDR3 sequence (DNA): TGTGCCAGCAGGCCTAGTAAATCCGAGAGACCCTACGAGCAGTACTTC. Its protein product is CASRPSKSERPYEQYF.

This rearrangement joins TRBV6-1 to TRBJ1-2; D unresolved. Germline-derived CDR1 and CDR2 are MNHNS and SASEGT. This CDR3 is 14 amino acids long. Trimming stripped 6 bases from V and 3 bases from J, with 14 bases between. The CDR3 loop reads CASSILGWDYGYTF. The CDR3, as DNA: TGTGCCAGCAGCATCCTAGGGTGGGACTATGGCTACACCTTC.

V is TRBV12-3 or TRBV12-4 and J is TRBJ1-2; D is ambiguous. The CDR3 runs 14 residues. Trimming stripped 5 bases from V and 11 bases from J, with 21 bases between. The chain's CDR3 is CASSPRWVADGYTF. The CDR3 region has the DNA TGTGCCAGCAGTCCTCGTTGGGTGGCGGACGGTTACACCTTC.

The table lists this clone with a few counts. V gene TRBV27 combines with J gene TRBJ1-2, with D possibly being TRBD1 (5 bases). Per the germline V gene, CDR1 is MNHEY and CDR2 is SMNVEV (reference sequence). The CDR3 consists of 14 residues. V was clipped by 4 bases and J by 1 base, with 10 bases between them. The CDR3 is CASSYGQSNYGYTF. CDR3 nucleotide sequence: TGTGCCAGCAGTTACGGACAAAGTAACTATGGCTACACCTTC.

This clone occurred many times. J is TRBJ2-7 and V is TRBV11-1, with D possibly TRBD1 on 6 matching bases. Trimming removed 1 base from V and 1 base from J, with 14 bases in between. Germline loops: CDR1 SGHAT, CDR2 FQDESV (reference sequence). The CDR3 is 16 amino acids. In DNA form, the CDR3 reads TGTGCCAGCAGCTTAGACCCCGACAGGCCTTCCTACGAGCAGTACTTC. Translating it yields CASSLDPDRPSYEQYF.

This clone was counted ten times or more. This chain links TRBV13 with TRBJ2-1; D is possibly TRBD1 (5 bases). Per germline, CDR1 PRHDT and CDR2 FYEKMQ (reference sequence). The CDR3 sequence is 15 residues long. Trimming cost V 5 bases and J 5 bases, with 16 bases left between them. Here the CDR3 DNA reads TGTGCCAGCAGCAGAGATAGGGGTACTGACAATGAGCAGTTCTTC. As protein: CASSRDRGTDNEQFF.

This clone was picked up a small number of times. A read error may explain this, as a much larger clone is one base away. Within the sample, other DNA sequences also encode this same CDR3. V gene TRBV4-1 combines with J gene TRBJ2-2; D perhaps matches TRBD2 (6 bases). The V gene's germline CDR1 is MGHRA and CDR2 YSYEKL. The CDR3 runs to 14 residues. In DNA, the CDR3 is TGCGCCAGCAGCCAGCCACTGAGGGGCGGGGAGCTGTTGTTT. It yields the protein CASSQPLRGGELLF.

Comments on this clone: One junction end disagrees with the germline gene, perhaps due to a read error. The rearrangement joins TRBV7-9 to TRBJ2-5, with 7 positions matching TRBD1. Per germline, CDR1 SEHNR and CDR2 FQNEAQ (reference sequence). CDR3 length: 17 residues. The CDR3 loop reads CAISLDGTEWYQETQYF. For the CDR3, the DNA is TGTGCCATCAGCCTAGATGGGACAGAGTGGTACCAAGAGACCCAGTACTTC.

This clone is labeled as medium-sized (0.01 to 0.1%). The J gene is TRBJ2-1, the V gene TRBV6-5; D not certain. V was shortened by 2 bases and J by 0 bases, with 8 bases between the two germline ends. CDR3 length: 15 amino acids. The germline CDR1 and CDR2 sequences are MNHEY and SVGAGI. The CDR3 sequence is CASSYRALSYNEQFF. The CDR3, as DNA: TGTGCCAGCAGTTACCGAGCCCTCTCCTACAATGAGCAGTTCTTC.

In its sample, this clone ranks as medium-sized (0.01 to 0.1%). The gene calls are TRBV12-3 or TRBV12-4 and TRBJ2-1; D assignment may be TRBD1 or TRBD2 (5 bases each). This CDR3 contains 13 residues. Between the trimmed V and J ends, which lost 3 bases and 6 bases, there was a span of 9 bases. The CDR3: CASSFSGPNEQFF. The CDR3 DNA reads TGTGCCAGCAGTTTCTCGGGGCCCAATGAGCAGTTCTTC.

The chain combines TRBV19 with TRBJ2-3; 12 nucleotides align to TRBD2. V lost 5 bases to trimming and J lost 6 bases; unmatched junction nucleotides: 6. Per germline, CDR1 LNHDA and CDR2 SQIVND (reference sequence). This CDR3 is built from 15 residues. CDR3 nucleotide sequence: TGTGCCAGTAGTCTAGGACTAGCGGGGTTGGATACGCAGTATTTT. Protein sequence: CASSLGLAGLDTQYF.

This clone was found many times. The chain has TRBV9 and TRBJ2-5; tentatively, D is TRBD1 or TRBD2 (6 bases each). Germline lookup yields CDR1 SGDLS and CDR2 YYNGEE. V lost 0 bases and J lost 2, with 11 bases in between. This CDR3 has 15 amino acids. CDR3 sequence: CASSVGQGRQETQYF. The CDR3, as DNA: TGTGCCAGCAGCGTAGGGCAGGGGAGGCAAGAGACCCAGTACTTC.

This clone was counted a few times. This sequence joins TRBV30 and TRBJ1-1; D is ambiguous. Germline V gives CDR1 GTSNPN, CDR2 SVGIG (reference sequence). V lost 5 bases and J 7 bases, leaving 11 bases between the germline ends. The CDR3 loop spans 11 amino acids. The chain's CDR3 is CAWQRGDEAFF. The CDR3 DNA is TGTGCCTGGCAACGGGGTGATGAAGCTTTCTTT. Based on the CDR3 plus reference TRBV30 and TRBJ1-1, the full variable domain is SQTIHQWPATLVQPVGSPLSLECTVEGTSNPNLYWYRQAAGRGLQLLFYSVGIGQISSEVPQNLSASRPQDRQFILSSKKLLLSDSGFYLCAWQRGDEAFFGQGTRLTVV.

This clone was counted ten times or more. The gene calls are TRBV11-2 and TRBJ1-2, with D maybe TRBD1 (5 bases). Germline V lookup: CDR1 SGHAT, CDR2 FQNNGV. Between the trimmed V and J ends, which lost 1 base and 2 bases, there was a span of 11 bases. This CDR3 has 15 amino acids. Written as DNA, the CDR3 is TGTGCCAGCAGCTTAGTCCCTGACAGAAACTATGGCTACACCTTC. It codes for CASSLVPDRNYGYTF.

In this sample, this clone is medium-sized. This sample includes further DNA sequences coding for the same CDR3. The chain has TRBV19 and TRBJ2-1, with D possibly TRBD1 on 7 matching bases. The CDR3 is 15 residues long. Trimming took off 4 bases at V and 2 bases at J, with 12 bases between the two ends. Germline V lookup: CDR1 LNHDA, CDR2 SQIVND (reference sequence). CDR3 residues: CASSTSRGAYNEQFF. For the CDR3, the DNA is TGTGCCAGTAGTACATCCAGGGGGGCCTACAATGAGCAGTTCTTC.

The chain employs TRBV7-2 and TRBJ1-1, with 7 bases that match TRBD1. The CDR3 is 15 amino acids. J lost 1 base, V lost 5 bases, and 7 bases had no gene match. CDR1 and CDR2 from the germline V gene are SGHTA and FQGNSA. The CDR3 DNA follows: TGTGCCAGCAGCGTGCAGGGGGATTGGAACACTGAAGCTTTCTTT. Translated, it gives CASSVQGDWNTEAFF.